This T cell receptor beta chain originates from a study of blood T cell repertoires in COVID-19. Study-wide context: Samples representing acute and convalescent COVID-19 were sourced from the United States, Italy and Spain. The cDNA or gDNA used as material had been derived from T cells, B-cell-depleted T cells, or PBMCs.

The CDR3 has 17 residues. The J segment lost 5 bases and the V segment lost 1 base, leaving 6 bases of the junction unmatched. Germline CDR1 is SGHTA and CDR2 is FQGNSA. Authors' methods: Amplified reference gene primers provided the basis for estimating nucleated cell counts. Sequenced by immunoSEQ multiplex PCR; TCRdb stores in-frame clones only, minus some. The V and J calls and the clone size are those of that table, but D and trimming were determined from the DNA. The sample yields hundreds of thousands of clones, about 84% seen once. The material sequenced was peripheral blood. The chain recombines TRBV7-2 with TRBJ2-1; 12 bases agree with TRBD2. The TCR originated in a woman aged 80 or older with acute or convalescent COVID-19. The CDR3 DNA sequence: TGTGCCAGCAGCTTAGAGACTAGCGGGAGTTGGAACAATGAGCAGTTCTTC. Protein sequence: CASSLETSGSWNNEQFF.